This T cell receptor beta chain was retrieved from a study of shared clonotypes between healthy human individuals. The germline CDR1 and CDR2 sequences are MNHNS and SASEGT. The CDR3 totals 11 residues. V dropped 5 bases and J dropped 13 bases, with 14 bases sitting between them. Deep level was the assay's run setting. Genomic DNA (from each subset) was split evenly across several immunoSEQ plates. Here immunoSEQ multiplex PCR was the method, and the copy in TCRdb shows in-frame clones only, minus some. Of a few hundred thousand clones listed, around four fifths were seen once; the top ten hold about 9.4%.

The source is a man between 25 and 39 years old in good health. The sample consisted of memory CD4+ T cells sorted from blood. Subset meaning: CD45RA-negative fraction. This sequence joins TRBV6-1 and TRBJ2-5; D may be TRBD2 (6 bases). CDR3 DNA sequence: TGTGCCAGCAGTTACCGGCGGGACTGGTACTTC. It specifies CASSYRRDWYF.